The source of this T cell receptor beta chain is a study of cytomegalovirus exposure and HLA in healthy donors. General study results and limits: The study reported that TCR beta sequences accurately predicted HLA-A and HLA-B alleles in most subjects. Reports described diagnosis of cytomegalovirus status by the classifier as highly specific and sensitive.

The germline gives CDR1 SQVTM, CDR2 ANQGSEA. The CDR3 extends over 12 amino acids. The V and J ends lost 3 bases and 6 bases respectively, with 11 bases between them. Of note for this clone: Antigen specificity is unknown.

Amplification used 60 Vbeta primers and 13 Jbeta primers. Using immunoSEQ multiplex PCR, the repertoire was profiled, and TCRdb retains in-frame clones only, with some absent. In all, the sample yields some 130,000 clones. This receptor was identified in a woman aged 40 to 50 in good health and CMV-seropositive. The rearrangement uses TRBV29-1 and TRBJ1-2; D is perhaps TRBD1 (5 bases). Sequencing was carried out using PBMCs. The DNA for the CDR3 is TGCAGCGTTGACAGGGTGTACAATGGCTACACCTTC. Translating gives CSVDRVYNGYTF.